This T cell receptor (beta chain) came from a study of T cell responses to AZD1222 COVID-19 vaccine. Points from the study as a whole: The peak T cell response came first, and repertoires were sampled only after it. Donors were mostly white British, more females; clonal diversity possibly underestimated. Regions left unmutated in variants are reportedly the target of nearly half of spike-specific TCRs.

V lost 7 bases and J lost 6, with 16 bases in between. The CDR3 is 14 amino acids. Per germline, CDR1 LNHDA and CDR2 SQIVND (reference sequence). For this clone: Its cognate antigen is unknown.

Sequenced by immunoSEQ multiplex PCR; TCRdb stores in-frame clones only, minus some. Of roughly 140,000 clones in the sample, approximately 90% were seen once. Second-dose schedules of about 4 or about 12 weeks were combined. The sequence was collected from an adult who received the AZD1222 COVID-19 vaccine. The sequencing used peripheral blood, collected 28 days after the second AZD1222 dose. The chain joins TRBV19 to TRBJ1-5, with D hard to call. The CDR3 spells CASKSHLRGQPQHF. The CDR3 region has the DNA TGTGCCAGTAAATCCCACCTTCGTGGTCAGCCCCAGCATTTT.